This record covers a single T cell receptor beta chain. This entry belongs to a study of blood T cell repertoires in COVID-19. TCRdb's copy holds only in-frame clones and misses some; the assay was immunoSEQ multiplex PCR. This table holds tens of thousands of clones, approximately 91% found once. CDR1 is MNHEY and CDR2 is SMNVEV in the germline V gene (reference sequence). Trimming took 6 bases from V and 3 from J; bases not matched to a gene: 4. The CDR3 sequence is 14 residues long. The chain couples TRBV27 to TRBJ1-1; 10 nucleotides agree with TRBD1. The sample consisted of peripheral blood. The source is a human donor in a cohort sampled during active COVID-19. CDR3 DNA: TGTGCCAGCAGAAGACAGGGGGCTGACACTGAAGCTTTCTTT. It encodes CASRRQGADTEAFF.